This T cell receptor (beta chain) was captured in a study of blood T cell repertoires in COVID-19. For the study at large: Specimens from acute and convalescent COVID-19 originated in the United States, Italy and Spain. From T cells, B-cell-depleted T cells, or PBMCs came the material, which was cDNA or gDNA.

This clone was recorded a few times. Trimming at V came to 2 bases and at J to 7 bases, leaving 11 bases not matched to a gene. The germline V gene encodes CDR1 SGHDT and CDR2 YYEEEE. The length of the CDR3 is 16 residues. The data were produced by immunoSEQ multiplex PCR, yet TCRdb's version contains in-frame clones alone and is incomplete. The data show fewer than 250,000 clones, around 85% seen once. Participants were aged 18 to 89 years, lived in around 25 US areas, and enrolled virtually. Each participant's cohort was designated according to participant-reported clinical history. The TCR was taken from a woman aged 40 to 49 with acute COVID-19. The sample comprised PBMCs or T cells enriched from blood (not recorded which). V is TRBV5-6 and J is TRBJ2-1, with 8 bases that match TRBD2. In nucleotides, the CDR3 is TGTGCCAGCAGCTTCCCTCAGCGGGAGTTTCCAAATGAGCAGTTCTTC. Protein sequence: CASSFPQREFPNEQFF.